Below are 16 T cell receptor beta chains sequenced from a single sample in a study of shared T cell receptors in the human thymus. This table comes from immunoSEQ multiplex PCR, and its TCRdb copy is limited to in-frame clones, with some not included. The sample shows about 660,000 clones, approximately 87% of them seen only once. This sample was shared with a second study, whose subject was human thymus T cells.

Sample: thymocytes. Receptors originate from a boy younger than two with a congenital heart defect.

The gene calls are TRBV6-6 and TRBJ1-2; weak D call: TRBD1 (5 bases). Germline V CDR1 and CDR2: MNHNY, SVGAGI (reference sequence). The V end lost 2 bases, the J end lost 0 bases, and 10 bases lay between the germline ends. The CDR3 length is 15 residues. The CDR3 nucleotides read TGTGCCAGCAGTTACGTACAGGACGCTAACTATGGCTACACCTTC. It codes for CASSYVQDANYGYTF.

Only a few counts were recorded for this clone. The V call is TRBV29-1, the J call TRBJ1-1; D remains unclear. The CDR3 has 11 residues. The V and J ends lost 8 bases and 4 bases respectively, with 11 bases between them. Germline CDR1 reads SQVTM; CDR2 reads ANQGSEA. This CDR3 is CSIFASTEAFF. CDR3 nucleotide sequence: TGCAGCATCTTCGCTAGCACTGAAGCTTTCTTT.

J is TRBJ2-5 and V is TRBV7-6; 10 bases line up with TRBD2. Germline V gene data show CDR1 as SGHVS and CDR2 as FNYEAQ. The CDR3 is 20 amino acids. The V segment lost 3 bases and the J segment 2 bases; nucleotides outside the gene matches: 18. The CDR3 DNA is TGTGCCAGCAGCTTTGAATCCGGGACTAGCGAGAGGTTCCCACAAGAGACCCAGTACTTC. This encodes CASSFESGTSERFPQETQYF.

CDR3 in amino acids: CATREEYGYTF. CDR3 bases: TGTGCCACCAGAGAGGAATATGGCTACACCTTC. The chain uses TRBV7-9 and TRBJ1-2; no clear D. The V gene lost 10 bases and the J gene lost 5 bases, with 11 bases spanning the gap. Germline V lookup: CDR1 SEHNR, CDR2 FQNEAQ (reference sequence). The CDR3 is 11 amino acids.

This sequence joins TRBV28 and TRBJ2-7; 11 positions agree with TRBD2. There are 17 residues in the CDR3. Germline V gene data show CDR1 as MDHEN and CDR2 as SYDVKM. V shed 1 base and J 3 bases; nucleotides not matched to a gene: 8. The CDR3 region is CASSLFLRLAGHYEQYF. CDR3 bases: TGTGCCAGCAGTTTATTCCTAAGACTAGCGGGGCACTACGAGCAGTACTTC.

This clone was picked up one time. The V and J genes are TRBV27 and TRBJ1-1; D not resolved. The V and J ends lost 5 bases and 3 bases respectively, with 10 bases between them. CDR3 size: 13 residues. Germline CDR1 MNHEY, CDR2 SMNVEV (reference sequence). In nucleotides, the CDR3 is TGTGCCAGCAGTCTCCGGGAAGACACTGAAGCTTTCTTT. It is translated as CASSLREDTEAFF.

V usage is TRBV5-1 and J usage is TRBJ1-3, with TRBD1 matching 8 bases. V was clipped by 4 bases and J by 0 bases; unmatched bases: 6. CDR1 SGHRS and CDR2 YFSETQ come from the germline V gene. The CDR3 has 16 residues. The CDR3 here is CASSKQGGHSGNTIYF. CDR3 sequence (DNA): TGCGCCAGCAGCAAACAGGGGGGCCACTCTGGAAACACCATATATTTT.

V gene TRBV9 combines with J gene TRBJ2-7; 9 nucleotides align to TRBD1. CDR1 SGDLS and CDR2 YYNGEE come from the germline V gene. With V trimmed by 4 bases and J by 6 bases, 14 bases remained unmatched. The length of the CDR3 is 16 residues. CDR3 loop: CASSPPGPGTGSEQYF. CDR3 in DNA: TGTGCCAGCAGCCCTCCAGGCCCCGGGACAGGGTCCGAGCAGTACTTC.

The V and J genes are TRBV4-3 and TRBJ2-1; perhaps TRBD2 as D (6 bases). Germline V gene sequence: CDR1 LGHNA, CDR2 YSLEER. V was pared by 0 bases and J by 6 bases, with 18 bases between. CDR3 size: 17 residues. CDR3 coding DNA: TGCGCCAGCAGCCAAGATGGGTTAGCGGAGGGTCCCAATGAGCAGTTCTTC. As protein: CASSQDGLAEGPNEQFF.

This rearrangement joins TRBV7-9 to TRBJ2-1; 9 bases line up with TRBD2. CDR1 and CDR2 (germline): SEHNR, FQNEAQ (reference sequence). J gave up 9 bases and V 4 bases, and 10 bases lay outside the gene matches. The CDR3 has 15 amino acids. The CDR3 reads CASSSPAGGRTEQFF. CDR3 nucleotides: TGTGCCAGCAGCTCCCCCGCGGGAGGGCGTACTGAGCAGTTCTTC. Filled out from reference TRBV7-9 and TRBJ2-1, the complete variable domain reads DTGVSQNPRHKITKRGQNVTFRCDPISEHNRLYWYRQTLGQGPEFLTYFQNEAQLEKSRLLSDRFSAERPKGSFSTLEIQRTEQGDSAMYLCASSSPAGGRTEQFFGPGTRLTVL.

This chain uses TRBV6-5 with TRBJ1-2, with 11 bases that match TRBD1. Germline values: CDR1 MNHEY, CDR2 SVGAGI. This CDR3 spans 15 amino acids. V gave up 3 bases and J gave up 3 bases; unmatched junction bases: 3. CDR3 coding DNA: TGTGCCAGCAGTTATAGGGACAGGGGGGACTATGGCTACACCTTC. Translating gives CASSYRDRGDYGYTF.

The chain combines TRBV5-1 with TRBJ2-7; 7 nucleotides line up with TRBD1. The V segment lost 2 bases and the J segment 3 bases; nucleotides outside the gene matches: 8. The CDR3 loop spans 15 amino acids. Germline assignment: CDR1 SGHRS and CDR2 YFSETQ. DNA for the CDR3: TGCGCCAGCAGCTTCGCAGAGGGGGCGGGCTACGAGCAGTACTTC. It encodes CASSFAEGAGYEQYF.

The CDR3 sequence: CASSFGQGGHGEQYF. DNA of the CDR3: TGTGCCAGCAGTTTTGGACAGGGAGGTCACGGCGAGCAGTACTTC. V and J are TRBV27 and TRBJ2-7; 8 nucleotides align to TRBD1. Germline lookup yields CDR1 MNHEY and CDR2 SMNVEV (reference sequence). V lost 3 bases, J lost 6 bases, and 10 bases stayed unmatched. The CDR3 totals 15 residues.

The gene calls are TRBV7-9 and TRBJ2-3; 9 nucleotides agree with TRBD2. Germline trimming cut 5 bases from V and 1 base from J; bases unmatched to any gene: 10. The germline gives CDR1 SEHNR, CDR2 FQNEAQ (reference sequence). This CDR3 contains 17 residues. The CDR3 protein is CASSPDPREGRTDTQYF. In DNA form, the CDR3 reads TGTGCCAGCAGCCCTGACCCGCGGGAGGGCCGCACAGATACGCAGTATTTT.

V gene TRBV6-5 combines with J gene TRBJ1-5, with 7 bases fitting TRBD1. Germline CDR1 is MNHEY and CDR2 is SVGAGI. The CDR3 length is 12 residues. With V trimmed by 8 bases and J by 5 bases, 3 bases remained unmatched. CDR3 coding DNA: TGTGCCAGCCTCAGGGGGGATCAGCCCCAGCATTTT. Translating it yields CASLRGDQPQHF.

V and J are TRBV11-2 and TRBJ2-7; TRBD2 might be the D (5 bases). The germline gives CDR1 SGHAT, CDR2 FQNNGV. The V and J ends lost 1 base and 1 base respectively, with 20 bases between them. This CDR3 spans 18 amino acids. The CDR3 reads CASSLGSAAEAHSYEQYF. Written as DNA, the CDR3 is TGTGCCAGCAGCTTAGGATCGGCGGCGGAGGCGCATTCCTACGAGCAGTACTTC.